This T cell receptor beta chain emerged from a study of cytomegalovirus exposure and HLA in healthy donors. Study outcomes and limitations: An analysis was carried out at a later point. It showed that HLA-associated TCR beta chains were more clonally expanded than equally common non-associated chains.

Note on this clone: Antigen: not known.

In the PCR, 60 Vbeta and 13 Jbeta primers were used. Some clones are missing from TCRdb's copy, which holds only in-frame ones; the method was immunoSEQ multiplex PCR. The sample carries 180,000 or so clones, about 86% recorded once. The CDR3 runs to 16 residues. With V trimmed by 1 base and J by 6 bases, 5 bases remained unmatched. CDR1 SGDLS and CDR2 YYNGEE come from the germline V gene. The chain uses TRBV9 and TRBJ2-1; 12 nucleotides agree with TRBD2. The receptor's source is a woman aged 25 to 45 in good health and CMV-seronegative. The sample was PBMCs. CDR3 region: CASSVPLAGGLNEQFF. The CDR3 nucleotides read TGTGCCAGCAGCGTACCCCTAGCGGGAGGGCTCAATGAGCAGTTCTTC.